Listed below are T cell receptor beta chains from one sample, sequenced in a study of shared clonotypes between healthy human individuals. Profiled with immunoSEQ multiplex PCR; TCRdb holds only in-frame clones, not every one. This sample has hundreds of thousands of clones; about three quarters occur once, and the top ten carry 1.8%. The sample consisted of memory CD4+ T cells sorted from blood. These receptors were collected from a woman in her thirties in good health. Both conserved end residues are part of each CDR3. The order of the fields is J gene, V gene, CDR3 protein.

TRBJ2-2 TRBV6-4 CASSVDSTAAGELFF
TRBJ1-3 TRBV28 CASSFASGVHTIYF
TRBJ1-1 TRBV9 CASSVDGWDTEAFF
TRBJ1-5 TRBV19 CASSTHRGPRNQPQHF
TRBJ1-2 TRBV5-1 CASSLGQEPYGYTF
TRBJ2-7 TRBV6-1 CASSANSGPYEQYF
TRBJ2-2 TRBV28 CASSSTGMSTGELFF
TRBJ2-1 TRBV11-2 CASSPVPGTSGSLLFF
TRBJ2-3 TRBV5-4 CASSPGGGRRNTQYF
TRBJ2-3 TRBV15 CATSRDLGADTQYF
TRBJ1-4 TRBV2 CASIRELGEKLFF
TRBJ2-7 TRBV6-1 CASSEVRGSYEQYF
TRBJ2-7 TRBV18 CASSPGGGYEQYF
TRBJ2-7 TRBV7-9 CASSLARQGSSYEQYF
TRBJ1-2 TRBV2 CASSLRGGEGYTF
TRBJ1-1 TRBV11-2 CASSAVAGRGPEAFF
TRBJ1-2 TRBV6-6 CASSGDREANYGYTF
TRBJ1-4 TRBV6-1 CASTLGGATNEKLFF
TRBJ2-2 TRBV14 CASSQVRTGELFF
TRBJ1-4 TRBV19 CASPKGVTNEKLFF
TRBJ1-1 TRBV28 CASWGQGTGNTEAFF
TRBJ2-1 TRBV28 CASSLVGDNEQFF
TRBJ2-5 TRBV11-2 CASSLQGSTRETQYF
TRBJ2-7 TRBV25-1 CASSDPRQMPSYEQYF
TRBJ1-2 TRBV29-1 CSVTPQGASGYGYTF
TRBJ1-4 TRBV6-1 CASSDLGVRRGASGEKLFF
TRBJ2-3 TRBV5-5 CASSYQLATSTDTQYF
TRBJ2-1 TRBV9 CASSDTGLAGGDYNEQFF
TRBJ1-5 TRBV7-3 CASSPHGVGGNQPQHF
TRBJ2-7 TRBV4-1 CASSENTGGGLYEQYF
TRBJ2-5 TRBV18 CASSGTSGRSQETQYF
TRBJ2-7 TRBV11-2 CASSLTRPSYEQYF
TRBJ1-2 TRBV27 CASRQGSYGYTF
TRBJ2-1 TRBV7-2 CASSLVGYEYNEQFF
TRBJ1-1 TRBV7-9 CASSPDRGTPEAFF
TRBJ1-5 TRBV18 CASSPLPTGALGQPQHF
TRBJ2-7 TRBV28 CASSSTIGDQYF
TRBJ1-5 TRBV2 CASSFGGNQPQHF
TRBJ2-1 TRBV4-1 CASSQGTGRGSTYNEQFF
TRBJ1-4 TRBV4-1 CASSQARDRDSGIGKLFF
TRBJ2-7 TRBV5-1 CASSGSSETYEQYF
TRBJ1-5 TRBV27 CASSPQALNQPQHF
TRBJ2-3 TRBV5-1 CASSRRAPGGGDTQYF
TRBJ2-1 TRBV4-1 CASSQSRTGFVEQFF
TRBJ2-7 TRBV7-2 CASSLVSYEQYF
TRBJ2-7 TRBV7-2 CASSLRPGLGGDEQYF
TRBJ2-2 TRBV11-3 CASSLSGGIHSGELFF
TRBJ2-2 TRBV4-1 CASSPLEQGKTGELFF
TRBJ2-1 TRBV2 CASKPLAGPYNEQFF
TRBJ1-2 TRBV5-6 CASSLAANYGYTF
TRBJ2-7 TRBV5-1 CASKLSGPGEKGSEQYF
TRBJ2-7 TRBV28 CASSTVGTSSYEQYF
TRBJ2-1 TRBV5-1 CASSFSALDGNEQFF
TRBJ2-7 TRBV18 CASSPTGVRNEQYF